The 8 T cell receptor beta chains below were found in one sample sequenced in a study of neurological immune-mediated disorders. TCRdb independently ran MiXCR on the 5' RACE reads; one entry per CDR3 protein. The sample shows 55,000 to 80,000 distinct CDR3 sequences, about an eighth of them seen only once. This sample's time point: longitudinal time-point 1 (baseline). Material for sequencing was PBMCs. The receptors here all came from a female donor with HTLV-1-associated myelopathy (HAM/TSP).

This clonotype was seen ten or more times. The chain joins TRBV27 to TRBJ2-7; D is ambiguous. CDR1 and CDR2 (germline): MNHEY, SMNVEV (reference sequence). The CDR3 runs to 14 residues. The ends were cut back, 6 bases at V and 3 bases at J, with 15 bases in the middle. The CDR3 DNA sequence: TGTGCCAGCAGCCCCGATGGTGGCCACTACGAGCAGTACTTC. This encodes CASSPDGGHYEQYF.

This clonotype was seen at least ten times. The V and J genes are TRBV5-1 and TRBJ2-6; D may correspond to TRBD1 or TRBD2 (5 bases each). Trimming removed 0 bases at V and 0 bases at J, with 13 bases between. Germline V CDR1 and CDR2: SGHRS, YFSETQ. There are 18 residues in the CDR3. CDR3 in DNA: TGCGCCAGCAGCTTGGAGAGGGGTAAAATCTCTGGGGCCAACGTCCTGACTTTC. Its protein is CASSLERGKISGANVLTF.

Points on this clonotype: This may arise from a read error, as a much more abundant clone is one base away. CDR3 in amino acids: CASSLVGTFSTQYF. The DNA of the CDR3 is TGTGCCAGCAGTTTAGTTGGGACATTCAGTACGCAGTATTTT. The rearrangement joins TRBV12-3 or TRBV12-4 to TRBJ2-3; maybe TRBD1 (6 bases). The CDR3 contains 14 residues. With 1 base removed from V and 8 bases from J, the gap between germline ends came to 13 bases.

This clonotype rates as medium-sized. The junction departs from the called germline gene at one end, perhaps through a read error. CDR3 region: CASSLDSGTWNF. In nucleotides, the CDR3 is TGCGCCAGCAGCTTGGATTCCGGGACATGGAACTTC. This sequence joins TRBV5-1 and TRBJ2-5, with D perhaps TRBD1 (6 bases). CDR1 is SGHRS and CDR2 is YFSETQ in the germline V gene. This CDR3 is built from 12 residues.

This clonotype came up many times. This sequence joins TRBV7-2 and TRBJ1-6; D gene uncertain. Trimming took 6 bases from V and 10 from J, leaving 16 bases between them. This CDR3 spans 14 amino acids. Germline CDR1 is SGHTA and CDR2 is FQGNSA. The CDR3 region is CASSAFGPYSPLHF. In nucleotides, the CDR3 is TGTGCCAGCAGTGCCTTCGGGCCCTACTCACCCCTCCACTTT. The full variable domain, in which reference TRBV7-2 and TRBJ1-6 provide the parts outside the CDR3, is GAGVSQSPSNKVTEKGKDVELRCDPISGHTALYWYRQSLGQGLEFLIYFQGNSAPDKSGLPSDRFSAERTGGSVSTLTIQRTQQEDSAVYLCASSAFGPYSPLHFGNGTRLTVT.

This clonotype showed up many times. The rearrangement joins TRBV18 to TRBJ2-7; 8 bases match TRBD1. With V trimmed by 2 bases and J by 2 bases, 5 bases remained unmatched. The CDR3 loop spans 15 amino acids. Germline CDR1 is KGHSH and CDR2 is LQKENI. The CDR3 nucleotides read TGTGCCAGCTCACCAGGACAGGGAGAACCCTACGAGCAGTACTTC. Protein sequence: CASSPGQGEPYEQYF. Filled out from reference TRBV18 and TRBJ2-7, the complete variable domain reads NAGVMQNPRHLVRRRGQEARLRCSPMKGHSHVYWYRQLPEEGLKFMVYLQKENIIDESGMPKERFSAEFPKEGPSILRIQQVVRGDSAAYFCASSPGQGEPYEQYFGPGTRLTVT.

The rearrangement joins TRBV14 to TRBJ1-3, with unresolved D. V was shortened by 0 bases and J by 1 base, with 7 bases between the two germline ends. CDR1 and CDR2 from the germline V gene are SGHDN and FVKESK. The CDR3 covers 15 residues. CDR3 amino acids: CASSQDRISGNTIYF. For the CDR3, the DNA is TGTGCCAGCAGCCAAGACAGGATATCTGGAAACACCATATATTTT.

To note about this clonotype: It is unclear where the CDR3 begins or ends on the DNA, so no DNA is shown, and the CDR3 is as TCRdb lists it. V is TRBV5-1 and J is TRBJ2-5; the table's D call TRBD2 went unverified against the DNA. The germline gives CDR1 SGHRS, CDR2 YFSETQ. The CDR3 is 21 residues long, counting both termini. The CDR3 region is CASSLDVSEEGYTFGSGTQYF.